This is a list of T cell receptor beta chains from one sample in a study of PD-1 blockade in classical Hodgkin lymphoma. Clones were sequenced by immunoSEQ multiplex PCR, and TCRdb holds only the in-frame ones, with some missing. The table has several thousand clones, 65% to 80% seen once. This specimen was peripheral blood mononuclear cells (PBMCs), taken before the fourth cycle of nivolumab. Receptors originate from a human donor with classical Hodgkin lymphoma. Each CDR3 is given with its conserved first and last residue. Each record gives: clone size, V gene, D gene, J gene, CDR3 protein, CDR3 DNA. A D gene is named only where the DNA matches it firmly. Expanded clones are given a class, and other clones once, few, many or no size at all.

clone size: few
V gene: TRBV4-3
D gene: TRBD1
J gene: TRBJ2-7
CDR3 protein: CASSPGTGGSYEQYF
CDR3 DNA: TGCGCCAGCAGCCCCGGGACAGGGGGCTCCTACGAGCAGTACTTC

clone size: -
V gene: TRBV29-1
D gene: -
J gene: TRBJ2-5
CDR3 protein: CSVEDPGPEETQYF
CDR3 DNA: TGCAGCGTTGAAGATCCGGGCCCCGAAGAGACCCAGTACTTC

clone size: -
V gene: TRBV6-4
D gene: TRBD2
J gene: TRBJ2-1
CDR3 protein: CASSDSTSGSGSEQFF
CDR3 DNA: TGTGCCAGCAGTGACTCGACTAGCGGGAGCGGGAGTGAGCAGTTCTTC

clone size: -
V gene: TRBV7-9
D gene: TRBD2
J gene: TRBJ2-7
CDR3 protein: CASSLEAGAVYEQYF
CDR3 DNA: TGTGCCAGCAGCTTAGAAGCGGGAGCGGTTTACGAGCAGTACTTC

clone size: -
V gene: TRBV9
D gene: TRBD2
J gene: TRBJ2-3
CDR3 protein: CASSVGGSSDTQYF
CDR3 DNA: TGTGCCAGCAGCGTGGGGGGGTCCTCAGATACGCAGTATTTT

clone size: -
V gene: TRBV4-3
D gene: -
J gene: TRBJ1-1
CDR3 protein: CASSQGRDNEAFF
CDR3 DNA: TGCGCCAGCAGCCAAGGCCGGGACAACGAAGCTTTCTTT

clone size: -
V gene: TRBV2
D gene: -
J gene: TRBJ2-7
CDR3 protein: CASGESGKYF
CDR3 DNA: TGTGCCAGCGGTGAATCCGGGAAGTACTTC

clone size: -
V gene: TRBV7-3
D gene: -
J gene: TRBJ2-1
CDR3 protein: CASSALGNNEQFF
CDR3 DNA: TGTGCCAGCAGCGCTTTGGGTAACAATGAGCAGTTCTTC

clone size: -
V gene: TRBV2
D gene: TRBD1
J gene: TRBJ1-2
CDR3 protein: CASSGTGGSYGYTF
CDR3 DNA: TGTGCCAGCAGTGGGACAGGGGGCTCCTATGGCTACACCTTC

clone size: -
V gene: TRBV20-1
D gene: -
J gene: TRBJ1-4
CDR3 protein: CSAHKGEKLFF
CDR3 DNA: TGCAGTGCCCATAAAGGGGAAAAACTGTTTTTT

clone size: -
V gene: TRBV28
D gene: TRBD1
J gene: TRBJ1-1
CDR3 protein: CASSRQGLGTEAFF
CDR3 DNA: TGTGCCAGCAGTCGACAGGGGTTAGGCACTGAAGCTTTCTTT

clone size: hyperexpanded
V gene: TRBV7-9
D gene: TRBD1
J gene: TRBJ1-5
CDR3 protein: CASSPDRGLQPQHF
CDR3 DNA: TGTGCCAGCAGCCCGGACAGGGGGCTTCAGCCCCAGCATTTT

clone size: -
V gene: TRBV5-1
D gene: -
J gene: TRBJ1-1
CDR3 protein: CASSLRQGTNTEAFF
CDR3 DNA: TGCGCCAGCAGCTTGCGTCAGGGTACGAACACTGAAGCTTTCTTT

clone size: -
V gene: TRBV4-2
D gene: TRBD1
J gene: TRBJ2-7
CDR3 protein: CASSQDGGGDRVSYEQYF
CDR3 DNA: TGTGCCAGCAGCCAAGATGGTGGGGGGGACAGGGTTTCCTACGAGCAGTACTTC

clone size: once
V gene: TRBV7-2
D gene: -
J gene: TRBJ2-3
CDR3 protein: CASSPPAADTQYF
CDR3 DNA: TGTGCCAGCAGCCCACCGGCGGCAGATACGCAGTATTTT

clone size: -
V gene: TRBV10-1
D gene: TRBD1
J gene: TRBJ1-6
CDR3 protein: CASTETGRHNSPLHF
CDR3 DNA: TGCGCCAGCACCGAGACAGGGAGACATAATTCACCCCTCCACTTT

clone size: -
V gene: TRBV10-3
D gene: -
J gene: TRBJ1-2
CDR3 protein: CAILKSGDYGYTF
CDR3 DNA: TGTGCCATCTTGAAATCAGGAGACTATGGCTACACCTTC

clone size: few
V gene: TRBV6-5
D gene: -
J gene: TRBJ2-7
CDR3 protein: CASSYGLGEQYF
CDR3 DNA: TGTGCCAGCAGTTACGGCCTCGGGGAGCAGTACTTC

clone size: -
V gene: TRBV28
D gene: -
J gene: TRBJ2-5
CDR3 protein: CASSFWSEETQYF
CDR3 DNA: TGTGCCAGCAGTTTTTGGTCAGAAGAGACCCAGTACTTC

clone size: once
V gene: TRBV28
D gene: -
J gene: TRBJ1-3
CDR3 protein: CASSPIRPGNTIYF
CDR3 DNA: TGTGCCAGCAGTCCGATAAGGCCTGGAAACACCATATATTTT

clone size: -
V gene: TRBV5-1
D gene: -
J gene: TRBJ2-7
CDR3 protein: CASSFTEDYEQYF
CDR3 DNA: TGCGCCAGCAGCTTCACGGAGGATTACGAGCAGTACTTC

clone size: -
V gene: TRBV13
D gene: -
J gene: TRBJ2-5
CDR3 protein: CASSLGIPGVQYF
CDR3 DNA: TGTGCCAGCAGCTTAGGAATCCCAGGGGTGCAGTACTTC

clone size: -
V gene: TRBV19
D gene: -
J gene: TRBJ2-1
CDR3 protein: CASSTGLPPVF
CDR3 DNA: TGTGCCAGTAGTACGGGACTCCCGCCGGTCTTC

clone size: -
V gene: TRBV28
D gene: TRBD1
J gene: TRBJ1-1
CDR3 protein: CASSLPGGLNTEAFF
CDR3 DNA: TGTGCCAGCAGTTTACCAGGGGGCCTGAACACTGAAGCTTTCTTT

clone size: -
V gene: TRBV29-1
D gene: -
J gene: TRBJ2-7
CDR3 protein: CSARGDYEQYF
CDR3 DNA: TGCAGCGCCAGGGGGGACTACGAGCAGTACTTC

clone size: -
V gene: TRBV4-3
D gene: -
J gene: TRBJ2-7
CDR3 protein: CASSQGPASSYEQYF
CDR3 DNA: TGCGCCAGCAGCCAAGGACCAGCGAGCTCCTACGAGCAGTACTTC